Listed below are T cell receptor beta chains from one sample, sequenced in a study of blood T cells in healthy people across ages. TCRdb itself ran the 5' RACE reads through MiXCR, one entry per CDR3 protein. The data show around 990,000 distinct CDR3 sequences, around two fifths seen once. Input material: blood. The receptor set was obtained from a man between 18 and 29 years old in good health. Both conserved end residues are trimmed from each CDR3. Only some rows state a clone size, as once, few, many or a class for expanded clones.

size,J,V,CDR3
.,TRBJ1-1,TRBV29-1,SPGLGAF
once,TRBJ1-5,TRBV20-1,SASIGGGHISNQPQH
.,TRBJ2-1,TRBV6-2/TRBV6-3,ASSPPGLYNEQF
many,TRBJ2-1,TRBV5-6,ASSLLGRLSYNEQF
.,TRBJ1-1,TRBV7-8,ASSLRMHRPNTEAF
few,TRBJ2-1,TRBV3-1,ASSQVTRGGNEQF
many,TRBJ2-1,TRBV10-3,AISDERGELNEQF
.,TRBJ1-5,TRBV6-2/TRBV6-3,ASTTGQSSNQPQH
.,TRBJ2-3,TRBV20-1,SANQNMGVSGSTDTQY
.,TRBJ2-6,TRBV5-1,ASSWDSGANVLT
few,TRBJ2-1,TRBV18,ASSAGQGAPNEQF
few,TRBJ2-1,TRBV27,ASSSSTSGVINEQF
.,TRBJ2-2,TRBV4-3,ASSQDEGTPGELF
.,TRBJ2-7,TRBV27,ASSFRRANEQY
.,TRBJ2-7,TRBV6-6,TSNSRDTGSYEQY
few,TRBJ1-5,TRBV12-3/TRBV12-4,ASSPQDRDWQPQH
.,TRBJ1-4,TRBV29-1,SVSPSASRGGKLF
.,.,TRBV6-5,ASSRGGPFIAHEQY
few,TRBJ1-1,TRBV5-1,ASSTNRVLNTEAF
.,TRBJ1-1,TRBV5-6,ASSLRAGAVNAEAF
.,TRBJ1-4,TRBV12-3/TRBV12-4,ASSLGIPNEKLF
.,TRBJ2-5,TRBV18,ASSRGTGTNNEQY
few,TRBJ1-1,TRBV12-5,ASGTQRNTEAF
.,TRBJ1-4,TRBV5-4,ASSLGQGHEKLF
.,TRBJ1-6,TRBV6-6,ASTYSNRQGDNSPLH
.,TRBJ1-1,TRBV7-2,ASSLQAVMNTEAF
.,.,TRBV3-1,ASSQGRTSKETQY
.,TRBJ2-1,TRBV11-2,ASSDIGYEQF
few,TRBJ2-3,TRBV4-1,ASSQDPQTDTQY
many,TRBJ2-1,TRBV20-1,SASKLVHEQF
few,TRBJ2-3,TRBV2,ASGDRYTDTQY
.,TRBJ1-2,TRBV6-1,ASTAADYGYT
.,TRBJ2-7,TRBV7-2,ASSVTSGGLSYEQY
many,TRBJ2-3,TRBV7-2,ASSFGETDTQY
.,TRBJ1-4,TRBV4-3,ASSQSGEKLF
few,TRBJ2-7,TRBV6-2/TRBV6-3,ATTQDRENYEQY
.,TRBJ1-2,TRBV15,ATSRDRSGYT
few,TRBJ2-5,TRBV20-1,SAARGRGFETQY
few,TRBJ1-5,TRBV12-3/TRBV12-4,ASSNQGDQPQH
.,TRBJ1-2,TRBV3-1,ASSPPSGFGYT
.,TRBJ2-5,TRBV12-3/TRBV12-4,ASSWDISETQY
.,TRBJ2-1,TRBV5-6,ASSPDGTASYNEQF
.,TRBJ1-6,TRBV4-3,ASRQQGLEREAPLH